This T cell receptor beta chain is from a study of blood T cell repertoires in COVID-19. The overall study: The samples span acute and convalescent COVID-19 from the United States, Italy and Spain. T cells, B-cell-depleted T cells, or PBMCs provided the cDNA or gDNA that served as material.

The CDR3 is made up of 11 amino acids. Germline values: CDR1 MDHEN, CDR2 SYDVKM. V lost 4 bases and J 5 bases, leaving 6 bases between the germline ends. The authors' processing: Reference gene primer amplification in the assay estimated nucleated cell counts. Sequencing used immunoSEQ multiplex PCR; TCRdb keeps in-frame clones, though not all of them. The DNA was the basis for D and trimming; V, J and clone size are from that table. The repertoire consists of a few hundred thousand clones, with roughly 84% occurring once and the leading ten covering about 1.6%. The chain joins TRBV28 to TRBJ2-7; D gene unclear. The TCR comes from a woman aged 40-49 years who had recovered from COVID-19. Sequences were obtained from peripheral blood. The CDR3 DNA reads TGTGCCAGCAGTTCCCGCGACGAGCAGTACTTC. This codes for CASSSRDEQYF. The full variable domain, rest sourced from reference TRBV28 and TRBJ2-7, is DVKVTQSSRYLVKRTGEKVFLECVQDMDHENMFWYRQDPGLGLRLIYFSYDVKMKEKGDIPEGYSVSREKKERFSLILESASTNQTSMYLCASSSRDEQYFGPGTRLTVT.